Sequencing of this T cell receptor beta chain was carried out in a study of cytomegalovirus exposure and HLA in healthy donors listed by TCRdb under 2017. With regard to the full study: An earlier analysis of around 600 of the donors reported approximately 300 Gb of sequence data and some 120 million unique TCR beta sequences from 190 million or so T cells. In an earlier analysis of 587 of the donors, high-throughput TCR beta sequencing was used to judge whether each TCR beta V gene segment behaved as functional or pseudogenic. Because of strong linkage in the cohort, 4 to 6 DR-DQ haplotypes were treated as single units for association and clustering. The later analysis used no new phenotypic data to find candidate immune exposures, relying instead on TCR beta sequences and their occurrence across donors. High-throughput TCR immunosequencing, statistical association of individual TCRs with disease status, and machine learning were combined to predict cytomegalovirus infection status. A separate validation cohort of approximately 120 different subjects was used in addition to the 666-subject first cohort. The study was designed to test whether signatures of past pathogen exposure could be identified by cataloging public T cell receptors. Of the approximately 400 genotyped donors, approximately 80% fell in the genetic ancestry cluster associated with self-reported Caucasian donors. In a later genetic analysis, genome-wide SNP genotypes for about three fifths of the roughly 670 donors were used, and that subset was treated as a discovery cohort. Every repertoire in the discovery cohort had been generated on one and the same sequencing platform. Among over 350 genotyped donors of the cohort, an average of approximately 250,000 unique TCR beta nucleotide sequences were sequenced per donor, around 20% of them non-productive. An early release that covered roughly 600 HLA-typed donors contained 250 to 350 gigabases of sequencing data and around 85 million unique TCR sequences. A later analysis re-analyzed previously published TCR beta repertoires from 500 to 700 donors and added high-resolution HLA genotyping to study TCR occurrence patterns. HLA typing covered class I and class II loci at four-digit resolution. The T cell repertoires of some 670 subjects were profiled by immunosequencing and related to cytomegalovirus serostatus. Donor age, sex, ethnicity and CMV serostatus were compiled alongside the repertoire data. Typing coverage varied by locus: roughly 629-640 donors for A, B, C, DRB1 and DQB1; roughly 520 for DQA1; about 590 for DPA1; 450 to 480 for DPB1.

From the cysteine up to the phenylalanine, the CDR3 has a length of 12 residues. Only the CDR3 DNA is retained, 36 bases long and in frame from the first base. Notes on this clone: This clone's antigen is unknown. No quality values exist for individual bases; no much larger clone is one base distant.

The library was made by the immunoSEQ multiplex PCR assay. The multiplex PCR relied on a mix of 60 forward primers for TCR Vbeta segments and 13 reverse primers for TCR Jbeta segments. A multiplex PCR assay on genomic DNA amplified the CDR3 region of rearranged TCR beta genes. The Illumina HiSeq System was used to sequence the amplified TCR beta libraries as 87-base-pair reads. The original pipeline was this. In a later analysis, around 80 million unique TCR beta chains were counted across the approximately 620 repertoires, and roughly 11 million of these chains were shared by at least two donors. Raw reads were error-corrected and collapsed into unique sequences with a nearest-neighbor algorithm that merged closely related sequences to remove PCR and sequencing errors. CDR3 sequences were aligned to IMGT reference sequences to assign V, D and J gene segments. For a sequence to be retained, a match of at least six nucleotides was required to both a V gene segment and a J gene segment. Rearrangements were classified as productive when the CDR3 lacked stop codons and remained in frame with V and J, and all other rearrangements were classified as non-productive. CDR3 was defined according to IMGT convention as the region running from the second conserved V-encoded cysteine to the conserved J-encoded phenylalanine. Sequences without an unambiguous match to a single V gene segment were excluded from the earlier analysis of a few hundred of the donors. An earlier analysis of 587 of the donors called V segments functional above 56.7% productive rearrangements and segregating when the between-donor standard deviation exceeded 5%. A statistical classification framework was built to diagnose cytomegalovirus status from the catalog of TCR beta chain sequences. V and J gene assignment, in a later analysis, came from comparing TCR nucleotide sequences with IMGT/GENE-DB human TR gene sequences. The TCRdist pipeline was used in a later analysis to assign CDR3 sequences and most-parsimonious VDJ recombination scenarios. In a later analysis, each TCR beta chain was defined by its CDR3 amino acid sequence together with its V-gene family, and reads lacking a unique V-gene family were excluded. To address suspected cross-contamination and a sequencing artifact, a later analysis removed under 600 highly shared, low-generation-probability nucleotide sequences. For each public chain, a later analysis derived a clonal expansion index from normalized ranks of inferred template counts within each repertoire. In a later analysis, generation probabilities were computed with a VDJ recombination model fitted to out-of-frame rearrangements, and the resulting probabilities were checked against IGoR. In a later analysis, TCR-TCR, TCR-HLA and TCR-CMV co-occurrence was scored with hypergeometric tests, and a repertoire-size bias correction was applied to TCR pairs. In a later analysis, false discovery rates were estimated by permuting HLA or CMV assignments 20 times. In a later analysis, co-occurring TCRs were grouped using DBSCAN, with TCRdist sequence similarity added in when clustering inside HLA-allele-positive subsets. For co-occurrence clustering, repertoires with fewer than 30,000 or more than 120,000 public chains were excluded, along with five repertoires with anomalous nucleotide sharing. The source is immuneACCESS, and TCRdb retained only in-frame sequences with V and J called. Part of the clones is not carried over; for the studies checked, unresolved V genes explain less than half of this, and the remainder is unexplained. V, J and clone size were drawn from that table, and D and trimming were deduced from the DNA. For this sample the table gives 150,000 to 200,000 clones, of which 60% to 80% were detected only once. The ten largest make up around 3.4% of the sample.

Study-level results and caveats: In a later analysis, some 17,000 TCR beta sequences were associated with specific HLA alleles at a false discovery rate of 0.05. Sequencing depth was assumed to be roughly uniform across donors in the presence/absence analyses, though that assumption may not hold. The authors suggested that the approach could potentially be generalized to other disease states and immunological phenotypes. V-gene and J-gene trimming of TCR beta chains was associated with a missense DCLRE1C variant in a later genetic analysis, and the association was replicated in an independent cohort. According to a later genetic analysis, donors in an Asian-associated ancestry cluster had fewer N-insertions in productive TCRs than the approximately 630-donor mean. The earlier analysis of 587 of the donors excluded over 15 rarely observed V segments, including chromosome 9 orphons, because counts were too low. Correlated functional status among segregating V segments might be attributable to linkage disequilibrium, but an unknown experimental factor could not be ruled out. The classifier was reported to diagnose cytomegalovirus status with high specificity and sensitivity in both the original and validation cohorts. HLA typing was unavailable for some donors at each locus, so association tests used only the typed subset. This cohort had only TCR beta chains sequenced, and the lack of alpha or paired-chain data limited which features could be detected. An earlier analysis of approximately 500 of the donors showed that most TCR beta V segments appeared in productive rearrangements either about 87% or about 30% of the time, which broadly matched IMGT annotations. Strong co-occurrence of HLA alleles, especially DR and DQ, made assigning TCR associations to individual alleles difficult. Some IMGT-functional V segments, including TRBV6-2 and TRBV6-3, could not be distinguished by the 87-base-pair reads and were therefore excluded. According to a later analysis, parvovirus B19, influenza, CMV and Epstein-Barr virus appeared linked to several top co-occurrence clusters. A cluster of highly shared sequence variants was judged likely to represent a technical artifact of the sequencing pipeline. A later analysis found that most CMV-associated TCR beta chains appeared HLA-restricted, with HLA associations seemingly driven largely by CMV exposure. A total of fewer than 200 TCR beta chains were listed by the study as associated with cytomegalovirus. A further reported finding was that TCR beta sequences accurately predicted the HLA-A and HLA-B alleles for most subjects in the first cohort. CMV serostatus was the only immune exposure information available for the cohort. In a later analysis, TCR association rates were found to vary across HLA loci, with the most associated TCRs seen for DRB1 alleles and the fewest for HLA-C alleles. A later analysis found that HLA-associated TCR beta chains were more clonally expanded and had lower generation probabilities than equally common non-associated chains. In vitro tests confirmed that a few of the cytomegalovirus-associated TCR beta chains recognize cytomegalovirus antigens. Across donors, most TCR sequences were observed very rarely, whereas some public TCRs were present in many individuals.

The cohort consisted of some 670 healthy bone marrow donors. At the time of sampling, every cohort member was nominally healthy, though immune exposures that went unrecorded were likely present. The donor was CMV seropositive and was included in the group of almost 300 seropositive cohort members. Each donor provided a peripheral blood sample, and peripheral blood mononuclear cells were used for TCR beta sequencing. The Qiagen DNeasy Blood Extraction Kit was used to extract genomic DNA from the blood cell samples. Sequenced input: PBMCs. This TCR came from a man aged 30 to 45 in good health and CMV-seropositive. The chain is assembled from TRBV21-1 and TRBJ2-2; the table names TRBD1, a call not compared with the DNA. TRBV21-1 constitutes a pseudogene. The DNA is TGTCGAACAGGGTTGACTCTCGGGGAGCTGTTTTTT. The translation is CRTGLTLGELFF.